This TCR beta chain was recovered during a study of radiotherapy plus CTLA-4 blockade in lung cancer. Study-wide results and limits: After radiotherapy and ipilimumab, tumor-derived clones expanded in peripheral blood.

Focal radiation plus CTLA-4 blockade with ipilimumab was given to patients with chemo-refractory metastatic non-small-cell lung cancer. The CDR3 is made up of 14 amino acids. V lost 4 bases, J lost 3 bases, and 12 bases lay in between. The germline CDR1 and CDR2 sequences are SGHTA and FQGNSA. Measured with immunoSEQ multiplex PCR; TCRdb has only the in-frame clones, and not every one. This sample carries 50,000 to 70,000 clones, 77% of them seen once, and the ten largest clones take around 4.2%. This clone was seen only a few times. Its antigen remains unknown. The clonotype originates from a human donor with non-small cell lung cancer who had a partial response to radiotherapy plus ipilimumab. The input for sequencing was peripheral blood, taken from a patient treated with radiotherapy plus ipilimumab. The V call is TRBV7-2, the J call TRBJ2-5; D is ambiguous. The CDR3 region has the DNA TGTGCCAGCAGCTCATCTCCAGGAAAAGAGACCCAGTACTTC. This gives the protein CASSSSPGKETQYF. Filled out from reference TRBV7-2 and TRBJ2-5, the complete variable domain reads GAGVSQSPSNKVTEKGKDVELRCDPISGHTALYWYRQSLGQGLEFLIYFQGNSAPDKSGLPSDRFSAERTGGSVSTLTIQRTQQEDSAVYLCASSSSPGKETQYFGPGTRLLVL.